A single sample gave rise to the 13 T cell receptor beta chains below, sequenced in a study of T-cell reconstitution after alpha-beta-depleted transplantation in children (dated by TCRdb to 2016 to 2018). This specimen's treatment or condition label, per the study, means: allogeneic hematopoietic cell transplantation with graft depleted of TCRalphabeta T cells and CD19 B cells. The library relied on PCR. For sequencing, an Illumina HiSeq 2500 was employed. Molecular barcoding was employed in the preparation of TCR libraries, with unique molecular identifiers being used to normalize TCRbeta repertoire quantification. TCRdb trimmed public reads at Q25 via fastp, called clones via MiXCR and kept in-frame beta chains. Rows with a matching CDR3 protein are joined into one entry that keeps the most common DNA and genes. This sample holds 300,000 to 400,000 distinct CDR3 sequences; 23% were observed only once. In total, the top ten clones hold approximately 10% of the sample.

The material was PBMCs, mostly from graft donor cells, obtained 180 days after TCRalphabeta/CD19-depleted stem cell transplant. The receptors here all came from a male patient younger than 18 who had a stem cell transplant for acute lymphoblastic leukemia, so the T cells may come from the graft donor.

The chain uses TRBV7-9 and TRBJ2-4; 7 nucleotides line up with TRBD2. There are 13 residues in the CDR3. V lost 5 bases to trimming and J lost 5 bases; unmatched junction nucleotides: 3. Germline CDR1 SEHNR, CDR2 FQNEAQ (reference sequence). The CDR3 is CASSPGLENIQYF. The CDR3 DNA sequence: TGTGCCAGCAGCCCAGGACTAGAAAACATTCAGTACTTC.

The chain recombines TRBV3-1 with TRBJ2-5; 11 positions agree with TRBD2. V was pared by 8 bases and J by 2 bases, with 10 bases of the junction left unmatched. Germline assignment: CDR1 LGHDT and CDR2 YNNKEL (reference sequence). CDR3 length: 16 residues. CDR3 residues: CASSELAGGHQETQYF. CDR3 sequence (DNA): TGTGCCAGCTCTGAGCTAGCGGGAGGACATCAAGAGACCCAGTACTTC.

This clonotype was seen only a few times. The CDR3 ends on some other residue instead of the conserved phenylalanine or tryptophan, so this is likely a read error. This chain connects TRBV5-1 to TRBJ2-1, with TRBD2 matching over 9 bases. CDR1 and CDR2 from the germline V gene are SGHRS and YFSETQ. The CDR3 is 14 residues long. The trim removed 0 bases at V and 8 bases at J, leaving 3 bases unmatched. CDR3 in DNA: TGCGCCAGCAGCTTGGCGGCGGGAGGGGATGAGCAGTTCCTC. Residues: CASSLAAGGDEQFL.

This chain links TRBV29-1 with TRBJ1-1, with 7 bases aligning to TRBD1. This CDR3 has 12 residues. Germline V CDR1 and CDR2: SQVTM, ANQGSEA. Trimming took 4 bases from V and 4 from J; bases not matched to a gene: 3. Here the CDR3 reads CSVGDSGTEAFF. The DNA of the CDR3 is TGCAGCGTTGGGGACAGCGGCACTGAAGCTTTCTTT.

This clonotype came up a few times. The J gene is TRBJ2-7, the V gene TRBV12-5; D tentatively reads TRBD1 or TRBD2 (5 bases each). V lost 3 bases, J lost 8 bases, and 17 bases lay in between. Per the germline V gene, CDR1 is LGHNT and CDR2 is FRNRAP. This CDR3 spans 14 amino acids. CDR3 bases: TGTGCTAGTGGTTTTTGGGACCCCTCCAACCAGCAGTACTTC. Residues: CASGFWDPSNQQYF.

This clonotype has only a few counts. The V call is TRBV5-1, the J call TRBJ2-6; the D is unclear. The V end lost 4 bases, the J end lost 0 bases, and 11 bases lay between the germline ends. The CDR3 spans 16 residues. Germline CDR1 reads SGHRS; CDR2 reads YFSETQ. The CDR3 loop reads CASSPPFYSGANVLTF. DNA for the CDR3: TGCGCCAGCAGCCCCCCCTTTTACTCTGGGGCCAACGTCCTGACTTTC.

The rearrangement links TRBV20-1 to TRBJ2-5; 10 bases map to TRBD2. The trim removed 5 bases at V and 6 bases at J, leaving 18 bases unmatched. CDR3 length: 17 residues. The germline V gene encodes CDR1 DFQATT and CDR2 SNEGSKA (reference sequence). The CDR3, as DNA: TGCAGTGCTCATCGCTCTCCCCTGGTAGCGGGAGGAAAGACCCAGTACTTC. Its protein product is CSAHRSPLVAGGKTQYF.

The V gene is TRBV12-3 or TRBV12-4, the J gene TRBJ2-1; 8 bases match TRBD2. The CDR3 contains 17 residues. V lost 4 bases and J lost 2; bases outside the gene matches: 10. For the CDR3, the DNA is TGTGCCAGCAGTTCCAGAGCGGGAGCCCCTGCCTACAATGAGCAGTTCTTC. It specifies CASSSRAGAPAYNEQFF.

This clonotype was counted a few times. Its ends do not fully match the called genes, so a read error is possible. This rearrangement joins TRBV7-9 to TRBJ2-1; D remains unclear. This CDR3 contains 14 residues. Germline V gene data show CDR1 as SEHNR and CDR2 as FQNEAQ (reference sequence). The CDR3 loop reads CASRFRSSYNEQFF. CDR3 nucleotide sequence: TGTGCCAGCCGCTTCCGCTCCTCCTACAATGAGCAGTTCTTC. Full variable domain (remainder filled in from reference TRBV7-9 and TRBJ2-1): DTGVSQNPRHKITKRGQNVTFRCDPISEHNRLYWYRQTLGQGPEFLTYFQNEAQLEKSRLLSDRFSAERPKGSFSTLEIQRTEQGDSAMYLCASRFRSSYNEQFFGPGTRLTVL.

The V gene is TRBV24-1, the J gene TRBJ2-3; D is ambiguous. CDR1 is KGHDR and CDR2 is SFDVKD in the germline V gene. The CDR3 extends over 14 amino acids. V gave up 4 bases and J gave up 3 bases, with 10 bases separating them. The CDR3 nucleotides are TGTGCCACCAGTGACCCTTCTAAAACAGATACGCAGTATTTT. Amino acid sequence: CATSDPSKTDTQYF.

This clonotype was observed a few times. CDR3 DNA sequence: TGTGCCAGCAGTGTCACAGGGGGCCACAATGAGCAGTTCTTC. Encoded protein: CASSVTGGHNEQFF. The V call is TRBV6-1, the J call TRBJ2-1; 9 nucleotides agree with TRBD1. Germline lookup yields CDR1 MNHNS and CDR2 SASEGT. V trimming: 4 bases; J trimming: 5 bases; junction bases outside the gene matches: 3. The CDR3 extends over 14 amino acids.

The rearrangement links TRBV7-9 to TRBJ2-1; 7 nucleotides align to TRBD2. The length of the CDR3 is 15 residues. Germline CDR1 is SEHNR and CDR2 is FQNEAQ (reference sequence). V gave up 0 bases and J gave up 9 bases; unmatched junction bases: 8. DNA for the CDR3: TGTGCCAGCAGCTTAGCGCGGGGCGGGAGCGCTGAGCAGTTCTTC. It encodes CASSLARGGSAEQFF.

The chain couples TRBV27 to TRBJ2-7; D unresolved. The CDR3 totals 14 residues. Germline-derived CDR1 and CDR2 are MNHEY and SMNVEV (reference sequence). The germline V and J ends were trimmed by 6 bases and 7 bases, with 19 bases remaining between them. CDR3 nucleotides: TGTGCCAGCAGGGGTTCTGGGCGGTTAGTGGAGCAGTACTTC. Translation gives CASRGSGRLVEQYF.